Below are 14 T cell receptor beta chains sequenced from a single sample in a study of vaccination and CD4 T cells after COVID-19. TCRdb re-derived calls from the PCR reads in MiXCR, one entry per CDR3 protein. The table includes about 20,000 distinct CDR3 sequences, about three fifths detected once. This material consisted of CD4+ T cells from blood, taken after SARS-CoV-2 vaccination. Receptor source: a human donor who had recovered from COVID-19.

CDR3: CASSLNRDWATGELFF. The CDR3 DNA follows: TGTGCCAGCAGCCTAAACCGGGACTGGGCGACCGGGGAGCTGTTTTTT. The J gene is TRBJ2-2, the V gene TRBV4-2; D possibly corresponds to TRBD2 (6 bases). Germline loops: CDR1 LGHNA, CDR2 YNFKEQ. V shed 4 bases and J shed 5 bases, with 17 bases lying between them. This CDR3 has 16 residues.

V and J are TRBV6-1 and TRBJ1-5, with no clear D. Germline V CDR1 and CDR2: MNHNS, SASEGT. V dropped 6 bases and J dropped 0 bases, with 18 bases sitting between them. This CDR3 has 17 amino acids. The chain's CDR3 is CASSGSGAWGSNQPQHF. The CDR3 nucleotides read TGTGCCAGCAGCGGTAGCGGAGCCTGGGGTAGCAATCAGCCCCAGCATTTT.

The chain links TRBV7-9 to TRBJ1-1; TRBD1 might be the D (6 bases). From germline, CDR1 is SEHNR and CDR2 FQNEAQ (reference sequence). This CDR3 has 14 amino acids. The ends were cut back, 5 bases at V and 2 bases at J, with 12 bases in the middle. DNA for the CDR3: TGTGCCAGCAGCACACAGGGTAGAAACACTGAAGCTTTCTTT. Amino acid sequence: CASSTQGRNTEAFF.

The chain is built from TRBV27 and TRBJ2-5; 8 bases are shared with TRBD1. This CDR3 spans 16 amino acids. Germline V gives CDR1 MNHEY, CDR2 SMNVEV (reference sequence). V shed 4 bases, J shed 7 bases, and the junction held 14 bases outside the gene matches. In DNA, the CDR3 is TGTGCCAGCAGTTCGCCCCAAAGGGACAGGTTAGGGACCCAGTACTTC. Protein sequence: CASSSPQRDRLGTQYF.

This sequence joins TRBV7-3 and TRBJ2-2; 9 positions match TRBD2. The CDR3 totals 17 residues. J gave up 3 bases and V 2 bases, and 7 bases lay outside the gene matches. Looked up from germline, CDR1 is SGHTA and CDR2 is FQGTGA. In nucleotides, the CDR3 is TGTGCCAGCAGCTTATCTCCTGGCGGGAGGGACACCGGGGAGCTGTTTTTT. It codes for CASSLSPGGRDTGELFF.

The V and J genes are TRBV5-4 and TRBJ2-1; 8 nucleotides align to TRBD2. This CDR3 contains 14 residues. Germline V CDR1 and CDR2: SGHNT, YYREEE (reference sequence). V shed 0 bases, J shed 8 bases, and the junction held 4 bases outside the gene matches. This CDR3 is CASSLGGRSHEQFF. DNA of the CDR3: TGTGCCAGCAGCTTGGGCGGGAGGAGCCATGAGCAGTTCTTC.

This chain joins TRBV20-1 and TRBJ2-1; D is ambiguous. The CDR3 is 12 amino acids. V was pared by 6 bases and J by 9 bases, with 15 bases between. Germline values: CDR1 DFQATT, CDR2 SNEGSKA (reference sequence). DNA for the CDR3: TGCAGTGCGAACGTCCCCCCCAGTGAGCAGTTCTTC. Translation: CSANVPPSEQFF.

The rearrangement uses TRBV6-5 and TRBJ2-5, with 9 nucleotides matching TRBD2. V dropped 0 bases and J dropped 7; count of bases not matched to a gene: 3. Germline V gene sequence: CDR1 MNHEY, CDR2 SVGAGI. The CDR3 runs 14 residues. The chain's CDR3 is CASSYSREGGTQYF. The CDR3, as DNA: TGTGCCAGCAGTTACTCGCGGGAGGGGGGGACCCAGTACTTC.

The gene calls are TRBV7-3 and TRBJ2-3; D is unclear. CDR3 length: 14 amino acids. The germline V and J ends were trimmed by 5 bases and 5 bases, with 14 bases remaining between them. Germline V gene lookup returns CDR1 SGHTA and CDR2 FQGTGA. CDR3 DNA: TGTGCCAGCAGCCCGCAACGGTGGGGAGATACGCAGTATTTT. Residues: CASSPQRWGDTQYF.

This chain links TRBV18 with TRBJ1-2, with D possibly being TRBD1 (6 bases). The germline V gene has CDR1 KGHSH and CDR2 LQKENI. Trimming pared 6 bases from V and 3 bases from J, leaving 17 bases between. The CDR3 is 15 amino acids. As DNA, the CDR3 is TGTGCCAGCTCCTCGAAGAGGACAGAGCACTATGGCTACACCTTC. This sequence encodes CASSSKRTEHYGYTF.

The chain couples TRBV20-1 to TRBJ1-4; perhaps TRBD1 as D (6 bases). The germline V gene has CDR1 DFQATT and CDR2 SNEGSKA (reference sequence). Trimming cost V 4 bases and J 0 bases, with 9 bases left between them. The CDR3 is made up of 14 amino acids. DNA of the CDR3: TGCAGTGCTAAGGACAGCTCAACTAATGAAAAACTGTTTTTT. Translated, it gives CSAKDSSTNEKLFF.

The chain recombines TRBV27 with TRBJ2-1, with D maybe TRBD2 (5 bases). The V end lost 5 bases, the J end lost 3 bases, and 11 bases lay between the germline ends. Germline V gene data show CDR1 as MNHEY and CDR2 as SMNVEV (reference sequence). CDR3 length: 14 residues. CDR3 in DNA: TGTGCCAGCAGTGGACTGCTGGACTACAATGAGCAGTTCTTC. Protein product: CASSGLLDYNEQFF.

This chain links TRBV6-1 with TRBJ2-3; 7 nucleotides agree with TRBD2. Germline-derived CDR1 and CDR2 are MNHNS and SASEGT. V shed 8 bases, J shed 4 bases, and the junction held 12 bases outside the gene matches. There are 15 residues in the CDR3. The CDR3 DNA reads as TGTGCCAGCCGCGGGGGTACCAGCCGTTCAGATACGCAGTATTTT. This sequence encodes CASRGGTSRSDTQYF.

This clonotype was counted a few times. The rearrangement links TRBV6-1 to TRBJ2-3; 7 bases align to TRBD1. From germline, CDR1 is MNHNS and CDR2 SASEGT. The V gene end was trimmed by 7 bases and the J gene end by 3 bases; junction bases not matched to a gene: 10. This CDR3 region has 15 residues. For the CDR3, the DNA is TGTGCCAGCAACCACGAACAGGGGATGACAGATACGCAGTATTTT. Protein sequence: CASNHEQGMTDTQYF.